The next 28 T cell receptor beta chains were all read from a single sample in a study of T cells in localized non-small cell lung cancer. The repertoire was sequenced with immunoSEQ multiplex PCR; TCRdb's copy has only in-frame clones and lacks some. The data show roughly 40,000 clones, 88% seen once. The sample consisted of peripheral blood, taken before any cancer treatment. These receptors were collected from a woman aged 35-75 years with stage I lung adenocarcinoma.

V usage is TRBV5-4 and J usage is TRBJ2-2; 8 bases are shared with TRBD2. V was clipped by 1 base and J by 3 bases; unmatched bases: 11. CDR3 length equals 18 residues. Germline CDR1 and CDR2: SGHNT and YYREEE (reference sequence). The CDR3 sequence: CASSLRVSGTRDTGELFF. The CDR3 nucleotides are TGTGCCAGCAGCTTGAGGGTGTCCGGGACTAGGGACACCGGGGAGCTGTTTTTT. Together with reference TRBV5-4 and TRBJ2-2, the CDR3 gives the full variable domain: ETGVTQSPTHLIKTRGQQVTLRCSSQSGHNTVSWYQQALGQGPQFIFQYYREEENGRGNFPPRFSGLQFPNYSSELNVNALELDDSALYLCASSLRVSGTRDTGELFFGEGSRLTVL.

V and J are TRBV27 and TRBJ2-7, with D maybe TRBD2 (6 bases). The CDR3 has 14 residues. Germline V gene lookup returns CDR1 MNHEY and CDR2 SMNVEV (reference sequence). Trimming stripped 3 bases from V and 3 bases from J, with 12 bases between. The CDR3 DNA reads TGTGCCAGCAGTTTTGGGGGACTCGACTACGAGCAGTACTTC. Protein: CASSFGGLDYEQYF.

The chain carries TRBV2 and TRBJ2-2; possibly TRBD2 for D (5 bases). The CDR3 runs 14 residues. Germline V gives CDR1 SNHLY, CDR2 FYNNEI. The V end was cut by 6 bases, the J end by 3 bases, with 11 bases between. Written as DNA, the CDR3 is TGTGCCAGCAGGTCCGGACTGGACACCGGGGAGCTGTTTTTT. This codes for CASRSGLDTGELFF.

The V and J genes are TRBV5-4 and TRBJ2-1; 8 bases are a match to TRBD2. The V gene end was trimmed by 0 bases and the J gene end by 5 bases; junction bases not matched to a gene: 7. The CDR3 contains 16 residues. CDR1 is SGHNT, CDR2 YYREEE, per germline (reference sequence). The CDR3 DNA is TGTGCCAGCAGCTTGGCGGGAGGGCTGGCACACAATGAGCAGTTCTTC. As protein: CASSLAGGLAHNEQFF.

CDR3 in DNA: TGTGCCAGCAGCTTAGAAGGACAGGGACCGCAGTTCTTC. Amino acids: CASSLEGQGPQFF. The J gene is TRBJ2-1, the V gene TRBV7-2, with TRBD1 identical over 8 bases. Germline lookup yields CDR1 SGHTA and CDR2 FQGNSA. The length of the CDR3 is 13 residues. V shed 1 base, J shed 12 bases, and the junction held 5 bases outside the gene matches.

V gene TRBV19 combines with J gene TRBJ2-3, with D possibly matching TRBD2 (5 bases). Per the germline V gene, CDR1 is LNHDA and CDR2 is SQIVND (reference sequence). V was cut by 5 bases and J by 4 bases, with 10 bases left in between. This CDR3 contains 13 residues. The CDR3, as DNA: TGTGCCAGTAGTCGGGATCTAGCAGATACGCAGTATTTT. This encodes CASSRDLADTQYF.

The rearrangement links TRBV7-9 to TRBJ2-1; 8 bases align to TRBD2. V was clipped by 10 bases and J by 8 bases; unmatched bases: 25. The germline V gene encodes CDR1 SEHNR and CDR2 FQNEAQ (reference sequence). This CDR3 has 18 residues. The CDR3: CATPLAGPTGGGWHEQFF. CDR3 DNA: TGTGCCACCCCCTTAGCGGGGCCCACGGGGGGGGGCTGGCATGAGCAGTTCTTC.

The chain joins TRBV27 to TRBJ1-5; D is ambiguous. This CDR3 is built from 14 residues. V lost 3 bases and J 3 bases, leaving 9 bases between the germline ends. Germline CDR1 is MNHEY and CDR2 is SMNVEV (reference sequence). This CDR3 is CASSLEGFNQPQHF. The CDR3 nucleotides are TGTGCCAGCAGTTTGGAAGGCTTCAATCAGCCCCAGCATTTT.

This chain uses TRBV7-9 with TRBJ1-1; maybe TRBD1 (6 bases). The CDR3 totals 14 residues. Germline values: CDR1 SEHNR, CDR2 FQNEAQ (reference sequence). Trimming shortened V by 2 bases and J by 6 bases, and 13 bases separated the two germline ends. The CDR3 protein is CASSLNGGEAEAFF. CDR3 sequence (DNA): TGTGCCAGCAGCTTAAACGGGGGCGAGGCTGAAGCTTTCTTT.

The chain joins TRBV10-3 to TRBJ1-2; D possibly corresponds to TRBD1 (6 bases). Deletions cut 4 bases from V and 8 bases from J, with 14 bases between. Germline CDR1 reads ENHRY; CDR2 reads SYGVKD. The CDR3 is 13 amino acids. The CDR3 DNA reads as TGTGCCATCAGTGGCTGGGACATCGGGGGCTACACCTTC. This translates into CAISGWDIGGYTF.

The sample holds one count of this clone. V is TRBV27 and J is TRBJ1-1; 8 positions match TRBD1. Trimming took 7 bases from V and 12 from J; bases not matched to a gene: 7. The germline V gene has CDR1 MNHEY and CDR2 SMNVEV (reference sequence). The CDR3 has 11 amino acids. The CDR3 nucleotides read TGTGCCAGCACCTTGGACAGGGATACTTTCTTT. Protein product: CASTLDRDTFF.

The gene calls are TRBV27 and TRBJ2-3; the match to TRBD2 covers 13 bases. The J segment lost 2 bases and the V segment lost 5 bases, leaving 7 bases of the junction unmatched. The CDR3 spans 17 residues. Germline CDR1 MNHEY, CDR2 SMNVEV (reference sequence). This chain's CDR3 is CASSPIGTSGTTDTQYF. The CDR3 DNA is TGTGCCAGCAGTCCCATTGGGACTAGCGGGACCACAGATACGCAGTATTTT.

The V call is TRBV27, the J call TRBJ2-1, with TRBD1 identical over 8 bases. The ends lost 5 bases at V and 4 bases at J; junction bases unmatched: 4. The CDR3 sequence is 14 residues long. CDR1 MNHEY and CDR2 SMNVEV come from the germline V gene (reference sequence). In DNA, the CDR3 is TGTGCCAGCAGTCTGGGACAGGCTTACAATGAGCAGTTCTTC. This encodes CASSLGQAYNEQFF.

This clone was counted between two and nine times. The chain is built from TRBV5-4 and TRBJ1-1, with D unresolved. Germline CDR1 is SGHNT and CDR2 is YYREEE (reference sequence). The CDR3 consists of 12 residues. Between the trimmed V and J ends, which lost 4 bases and 1 base, there was a span of 5 bases. CDR3 DNA sequence: TGTGCCAGCAGCATACCGAACACTGAAGCTTTCTTT. It yields the protein CASSIPNTEAFF. Based on the CDR3 plus reference TRBV5-4 and TRBJ1-1, the full variable domain is ETGVTQSPTHLIKTRGQQVTLRCSSQSGHNTVSWYQQALGQGPQFIFQYYREEENGRGNFPPRFSGLQFPNYSSELNVNALELDDSALYLCASSIPNTEAFFGQGTRLTVV.

The chain joins TRBV2 to TRBJ1-1, with D hard to call. CDR1 and CDR2 from the germline V gene are SNHLY and FYNNEI. V shed 4 bases and J shed 0 bases, with 9 bases lying between them. The CDR3 consists of 14 residues. The CDR3 nucleotides are TGTGCCAGCAGTGCCCACACCGTGAACACTGAAGCTTTCTTT. Residues: CASSAHTVNTEAFF.

The chain couples TRBV5-8 to TRBJ2-7; 8 bases match TRBD2. The V and J ends lost 0 bases and 3 bases, in that order; junction bases with no gene match: 8. The CDR3 consists of 16 residues. CDR1 SGHTS and CDR2 YDEGEE come from the germline V gene. Here the CDR3 reads CASSLDIGLAGYEQYF. The CDR3 DNA reads as TGTGCCAGCAGCTTGGATATTGGACTAGCAGGCTACGAGCAGTACTTC.

V is TRBV5-1 and J is TRBJ2-1; 10 bases align to TRBD1. Per the germline V gene, CDR1 is SGHRS and CDR2 is YFSETQ. J gave up 7 bases and V 4 bases, and 14 bases lay outside the gene matches. The CDR3 length is 17 residues. The CDR3 DNA sequence: TGCGCCAGCAGCCCGGCAGCGACAGGGGGCATGGGGAATGAGCAGTTCTTC. Protein product: CASSPAATGGMGNEQFF.

The chain has TRBV18 and TRBJ2-2; 7 bases fit TRBD2. The germline V gene has CDR1 KGHSH and CDR2 LQKENI. The CDR3 is 17 residues long. J gave up 5 bases and V 2 bases, and 11 bases lay outside the gene matches. The DNA for the CDR3 is TGTGCCAGCTCACCAGTGGGGGACTACCGAGGGACCGGGGAGCTGTTTTTT. Its protein product is CASSPVGDYRGTGELFF.

This chain joins TRBV2 and TRBJ2-1; perhaps TRBD2 as D (5 bases). The CDR3 runs to 13 residues. V lost 6 bases and J lost 7, with 13 bases in between. Germline CDR1 SNHLY, CDR2 FYNNEI. This CDR3 reads CASSARTFNEQFF. CDR3 in DNA: TGTGCCAGCAGCGCTAGGACTTTTAATGAGCAGTTCTTC.

About this clone itself: One end of the junction varies from germline; a read error may be responsible. The rearrangement links TRBV7-7 to TRBJ2-1, with 7 bases fitting TRBD2. The CDR3 loop spans 15 amino acids. CDR1 SSHAT and CDR2 FNYEAQ come from the germline V gene (reference sequence). The DNA of the CDR3 is TGTGCTAGCAGCGCCGGGGCTAGCGGACGCAATGAGCAGTTCTTC. Encoded protein: CASSAGASGRNEQFF. Complete variable domain (other parts from reference TRBV7-7 and TRBJ2-1): GAGVSQSPRYKVTKRGQDVTLRCDPISSHATLYWYQQALGQGPEFLTYFNYEAQPDKSGLPSDRFSAERPEGSISTLTIQRTEQRDSAMYRCASSAGASGRNEQFFGPGTRLTVL.

The CDR3 loop reads CASSYNPPRGETQYF. The CDR3 nucleotides read TGTGCCAGCAGTTATAACCCACCGCGTGGCGAGACCCAGTACTTC. The chain recombines TRBV27 with TRBJ2-5; D ambiguous. There are 15 residues in the CDR3. Germline V gives CDR1 MNHEY, CDR2 SMNVEV (reference sequence). V was shortened by 4 bases and J by 5 bases, with 17 bases between the two germline ends.

The gene calls are TRBV21-1 and TRBJ1-4; the table calls TRBD1, which could not be checked here. TRBV21-1 is a pseudogene segment. CDR3 length: 10 amino acids. The CDR3 loop reads CASGHKGLFF. CDR3 nucleotides: TGTGCCAGCGGACACAAGGGACTGTTTTTT.

The chain has TRBV28 and TRBJ1-4; 8 positions agree with TRBD1. With 6 bases clipped from V and 3 bases from J, the junction kept 3 bases outside the gene matches. There are 14 residues in the CDR3. The germline CDR1 and CDR2 sequences are MDHEN and SYDVKM. CDR3 in DNA: TGTGCCAGCAGGCGACAGGGGTCTAATGAAAAACTGTTTTTT. Its protein is CASRRQGSNEKLFF.

The V gene is TRBV9, the J gene TRBJ2-2; tentatively, D is TRBD1 or TRBD2 (5 bases each). Trimming stripped 4 bases from V and 2 bases from J, with 18 bases between. The CDR3 totals 17 residues. Germline CDR1 and CDR2: SGDLS and YYNGEE. In nucleotides, the CDR3 is TGTGCCAGCAGCACTACGTCGGGGCGGATAAACACCGGGGAGCTGTTTTTT. Translation gives CASSTTSGRINTGELFF.

The chain uses TRBV6-4 and TRBJ1-1; D not resolved. The ends were cut back, 6 bases at V and 3 bases at J, with 11 bases in the middle. The CDR3 consists of 13 residues. The germline CDR1 and CDR2 sequences are MRHNA and SNTAGT. The CDR3 region is CASRASGYTEAFF. The CDR3 region has the DNA TGTGCCAGCAGAGCATCGGGATACACTGAAGCTTTCTTT.

The genes are TRBV7-9 and TRBJ2-3, with 9 nucleotides matching TRBD2. V lost 2 bases to trimming and J lost 0 bases; unmatched junction nucleotides: 0. CDR1 SEHNR and CDR2 FQNEAQ come from the germline V gene (reference sequence). The CDR3 totals 15 residues. CDR3: CASSLTSGSTDTQYF. The CDR3 nucleotides read TGTGCCAGCAGCTTAACTAGCGGGAGCACAGATACGCAGTATTTT.

The chain carries TRBV11-3 and TRBJ1-1; a weak D match, TRBD1 (5 bases). The CDR3 is 15 residues long. V was cut by 6 bases and J by 3 bases, with 17 bases left in between. Germline CDR1 reads SGHNT; CDR2 reads YENEEA. The CDR3 nucleotides are TGTGCCAGCAGTCGAGAACCACGGGGGGACACTGAAGCTTTCTTT. Translated, it gives CASSREPRGDTEAFF.

The chain combines TRBV19 with TRBJ1-5, with D unclear. CDR1 is LNHDA and CDR2 is SQIVND in the germline V gene (reference sequence). The CDR3 loop spans 15 amino acids. The V gene lost 2 bases and the J gene lost 4 bases, with 12 bases spanning the gap. The chain's CDR3 is CASSITRAGNQPQHF. The CDR3 DNA follows: TGTGCCAGTAGTATAACGAGGGCAGGAAATCAGCCCCAGCATTTT.